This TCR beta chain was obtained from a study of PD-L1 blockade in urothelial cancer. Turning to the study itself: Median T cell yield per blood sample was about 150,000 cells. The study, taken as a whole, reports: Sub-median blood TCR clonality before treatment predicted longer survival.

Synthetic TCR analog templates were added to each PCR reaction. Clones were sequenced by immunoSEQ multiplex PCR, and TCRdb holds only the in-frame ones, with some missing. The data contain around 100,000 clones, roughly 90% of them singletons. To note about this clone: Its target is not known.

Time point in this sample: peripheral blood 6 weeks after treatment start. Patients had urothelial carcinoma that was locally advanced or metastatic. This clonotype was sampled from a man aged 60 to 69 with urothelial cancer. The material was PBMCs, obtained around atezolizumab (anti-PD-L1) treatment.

This CDR3 is CASSPQGSNYGYTF. In DNA form, the CDR3 reads TGTGCCAGCAGCCCTCAGGGCTCGAACTATGGCTACACCTTC. The chain is built from TRBV7-9 and TRBJ1-2, with a possible D match to TRBD1 (5 bases). The CDR3 loop spans 14 amino acids. From germline, CDR1 is SEHNR and CDR2 FQNEAQ (reference sequence). V was clipped by 5 bases and J by 2 bases, with 12 bases between them.